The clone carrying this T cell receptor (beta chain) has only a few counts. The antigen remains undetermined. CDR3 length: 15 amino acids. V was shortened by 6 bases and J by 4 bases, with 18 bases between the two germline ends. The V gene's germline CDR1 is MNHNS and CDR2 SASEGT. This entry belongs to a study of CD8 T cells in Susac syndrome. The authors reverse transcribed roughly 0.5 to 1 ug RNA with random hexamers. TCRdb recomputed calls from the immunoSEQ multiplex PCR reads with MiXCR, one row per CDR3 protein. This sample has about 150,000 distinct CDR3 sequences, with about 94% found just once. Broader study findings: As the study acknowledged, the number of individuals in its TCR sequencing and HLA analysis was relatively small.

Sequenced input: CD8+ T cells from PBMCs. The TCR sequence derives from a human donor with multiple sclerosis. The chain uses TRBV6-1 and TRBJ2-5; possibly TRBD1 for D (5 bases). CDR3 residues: CASSDRAGHLETQYF. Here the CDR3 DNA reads TGTGCCAGCAGCGATCGGGCCGGACACCTAGAGACCCAGTACTTC.